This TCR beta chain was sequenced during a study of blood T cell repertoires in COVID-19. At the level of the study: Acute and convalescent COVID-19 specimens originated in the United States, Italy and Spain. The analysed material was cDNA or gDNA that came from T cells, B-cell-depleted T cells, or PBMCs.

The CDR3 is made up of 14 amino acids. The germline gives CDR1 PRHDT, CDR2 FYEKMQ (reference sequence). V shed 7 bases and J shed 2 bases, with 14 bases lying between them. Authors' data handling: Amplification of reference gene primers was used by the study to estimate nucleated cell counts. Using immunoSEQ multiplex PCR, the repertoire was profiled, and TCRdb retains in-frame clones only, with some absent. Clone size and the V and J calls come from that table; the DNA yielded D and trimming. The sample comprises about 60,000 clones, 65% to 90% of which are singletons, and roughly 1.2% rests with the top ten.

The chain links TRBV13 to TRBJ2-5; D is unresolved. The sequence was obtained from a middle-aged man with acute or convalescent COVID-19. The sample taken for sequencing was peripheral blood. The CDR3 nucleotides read TGTGCCAGCACCCAATGGGCCAGTCAAGAGACCCAGTACTTC. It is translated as CASTQWASQETQYF.